The T cell receptor (beta chain) under discussion was sequenced for a study of T cell changes during pregnancy in multiple sclerosis. Germline V gene data show CDR1 as SEHNR and CDR2 as FQNEAQ (reference sequence). J gave up 2 bases and V 2 bases, and 2 bases lay outside the gene matches. This CDR3 region has 15 residues. Here immunoSEQ multiplex PCR was the method, and the copy in TCRdb shows in-frame clones only, minus some. The data show about 73,000 clones, with approximately 90% seen just once and approximately 2% held by the top ten. The receptor's source is a female donor in good health, enrolled as a control in a pregnancy study. The chain is built from TRBV7-9 and TRBJ2-3, with 9 nucleotides matching TRBD2. Sequences were derived from peripheral blood, sampled in the second trimester of pregnancy. CDR3 nucleotide sequence: TGTGCCAGCAGCTTAAAGCGGGGGGCCACAGATACGCAGTATTTT. It translates to CASSLKRGATDTQYF.